A selection of T cell receptor beta chains follows, all from one sample in a study of T cells in Graves' hyperthyroidism and ophthalmopathy. TCRdb re-derived calls from the multiplex PCR reads in MiXCR, one entry per CDR3 protein. The repertoire holds hundreds of thousands of distinct CDR3 sequences, with around 38% as singletons. Source material: blood. Source of these receptors: a man aged 18 to 29 with Graves' hyperthyroidism. CDR3s include the opening cysteine and the closing phenylalanine or tryptophan. Each record gives: clone size, D gene, J gene, V gene, CDR3 protein, CDR3 DNA. The D gene is left open where the match is weak. Clone size is not always given. Where it is, it says once, few, many or a class for expanded clones.

>-|-|TRBJ2-7|TRBV7-6
CASSGTEPFSYEQYF
TGTGCCAGCAGCGGAACGGAACCTTTCTCCTACGAGCAGTACTTC
>few|-|TRBJ2-2|TRBV19
CAAAGAGLTGELFF
TGTGCCGCTGCGGGGGCGGGTCTTACCGGGGAGCTGTTTTTT
>many|TRBD1|TRBJ1-1|TRBV29-1
CSARGQTNTEAFF
TGCAGCGCTAGGGGACAGACGAACACTGAAGCTTTCTTT
>many|TRBD1|TRBJ1-5|TRBV15
CATSRVIGTEYSNQPQHF
TGTGCCACCAGCAGAGTGATCGGGACAGAGTATAGCAATCAGCCCCAGCATTTT
>-|-|TRBJ1-1|TRBV7-9
CASSFGSGEIDTEAFF
TGTGCCAGCAGCTTCGGATCAGGGGAGATCGACACTGAAGCTTTCTTT
>-|TRBD2|TRBJ2-5|TRBV7-7
CALPGVREFQETQYF
TGTGCTCTCCCTGGGGTGCGGGAGTTCCAAGAGACCCAGTACTTC
>-|-|TRBJ2-5|TRBV7-2
CAGSSSQETQYF
TGTGCCGGCAGCTCATCACAAGAGACCCAGTACTTC
>many|-|TRBJ1-1|TRBV29-1
CSVDSGYTEAFF
TGCAGCGTTGACTCGGGTTACACTGAAGCTTTCTTT
>few|-|TRBJ1-5|TRBV13
CASSLGWGSNQPQHF
TGTGCCAGCAGCTTAGGCTGGGGAAGCAATCAGCCCCAGCATTTT
>-|-|TRBJ1-1|TRBV4-1
CASSQDVRNTEAFF
TGCGCCAGCAGCCAAGATGTCAGGAACACTGAAGCTTTCTTT
>-|-|TRBJ1-2|TRBV6-6
CATRRGGTYGYTF
TGTGCCACCCGCCGGGGGGGAACCTATGGCTACACCTTC
>-|-|TRBJ1-2|TRBV7-9
CASSLAGGANYGYTF
TGTGCCAGCAGTTTGGCCGGAGGGGCTAACTATGGCTACACCTTC
>few|TRBD2|TRBJ2-5|TRBV7-9
CASSFPRLTSGGGEETQYF
TGTGCCAGCAGCTTTCCCCGCCTTACTAGCGGGGGGGGGGAAGAGACCCAGTACTTC
>-|TRBD1|TRBJ1-6|TRBV2
CANRGRWDSPLHF
TGTGCGAACAGGGGGCGCTGGGATTCACCCCTCCACTTT
>-|-|TRBJ1-5|TRBV10-3
CASSHGSDQPQHF
TGTGCCAGCAGTCACGGGAGCGATCAGCCCCAGCATTTT
>few|-|TRBJ2-2|TRBV15
CATSGGPNTGELFF
TGTGCCACCAGCGGGGGTCCGAACACCGGGGAGCTGTTTTTT
>many|TRBD1|TRBJ1-4|TRBV2
CASRQGVRMFF
TGTGCCAGCCGACAGGGCGTAAGAATGTTTTTT
>few|TRBD1|TRBJ2-7|TRBV6-5
CASSLGTDHYEQYF
TGTGCCAGCAGTTTAGGGACAGACCATTACGAGCAGTACTTC
>-|-|TRBJ1-1|TRBV7-9
CASTLESGTEAFF
TGTGCCAGCACCCTCGAGTCTGGGACTGAAGCTTTCTTT
>-|-|TRBJ1-6|TRBV4-1
CASSQDRAGNSPLHF
TGCGCCAGCAGCCAAGATAGGGCAGGGAATTCACCCCTCCACTTT
>-|TRBD1|TRBJ1-2|TRBV20-1
CSAWTGTSTF
TGCAGTGCCTGGACAGGGACGAGCACCTTC
>-|TRBD1|TRBJ1-5|TRBV29-1
CSVGTGLQPQHF
TGCAGCGTCGGGACAGGCCTTCAGCCCCAGCATTTT
>-|TRBD1|TRBJ1-6|TRBV5-6
CASSLEGQGDSPLHF
TGTGCCAGCAGCTTGGAAGGACAGGGGGATTCACCCCTCCACTTT
>-|-|TRBJ1-6|TRBV6-5
CASSSYTGRDSPLHF
TGTGCCAGCAGTTCATACACAGGGAGGGATTCACCCCTCCACTTT
>many|-|TRBJ1-1|TRBV29-1
CSVEIIGSGNTEAFF
TGCAGCGTTGAGATTATCGGGTCAGGGAACACTGAAGCTTTCTTT
>-|-|TRBJ1-2|TRBV10-3
CAISEAGAYYGYTF
TGTGCCATCAGTGAGGCAGGGGCTTACTATGGCTACACCTTC
>many|TRBD1|TRBJ2-7|TRBV7-2
CASSDDRGPWYEQYF
TGTGCCAGCAGCGATGACAGGGGGCCCTGGTACGAGCAGTACTTC
>-|TRBD1|TRBJ1-5|TRBV20-1
CSATPTGLGNQPQHF
TGCAGTGCTACACCGACAGGGCTGGGCAATCAGCCCCAGCATTTT
>-|TRBD1|TRBJ2-5|TRBV12-3/TRBV12-4
CASTEDRLETQYF
TGTGCCAGCACCGAGGACAGGTTGGAGACCCAGTACTTC
>once|-|TRBJ1-1|TRBV25-1
CASSARPGAEAFF
TGTGCCAGCAGTGCTAGACCAGGGGCTGAAGCTTTCTTT
>-|-|TRBJ2-7|TRBV2
CASSVQALSYEQYF
TGTGCCAGCAGTGTACAGGCGCTCTCCTACGAGCAGTACTTC
>-|TRBD1|TRBJ1-1|TRBV5-1
CASARGGQASEAFF
TGCGCCAGCGCGAGGGGGGGACAGGCATCTGAAGCTTTCTTT
>many|-|TRBJ1-5|TRBV15
CATSRDLAFGFEDQPQHF
TGTGCCACCAGCAGAGATCTCGCATTTGGCTTTGAAGATCAGCCCCAGCATTTT
>-|-|TRBJ1-1|TRBV12-3/TRBV12-4
CASSLGLLWGSPEASF
TGTGCCAGCAGTTTAGGGTTATTGTGGGGTTCGCCTGAAGCTTCCTTT
>few|TRBD2|TRBJ2-7|TRBV6-6
CASSSSGRYEQYF
TGTGCCAGCAGCTCTAGCGGGAGATACGAGCAGTACTTC
>few|-|TRBJ1-5|TRBV19
CASSLDPEVAQPQHF
TGTGCCAGCAGTTTGGACCCGGAGGTGGCTCAGCCCCAGCATTTT
>once|-|TRBJ2-5|TRBV7-2
CASSQVGLPGETQYF
TGCGCCAGCAGCCAAGTGGGACTGCCCGGAGAGACCCAGTACTTC
>-|-|TRBJ2-7|TRBV9
CASSVGPALEEQYF
TGTGCCAGCAGCGTGGGCCCAGCCCTTGAGGAGCAGTACTTC
>-|TRBD1|TRBJ1-1|TRBV7-8
CTSSFRTGGGRTEAFF
TGTACCAGCAGCTTTAGGACAGGGGGGGGTCGAACTGAAGCTTTCTTT
>-|-|TRBJ2-7|TRBV4-1
CASSQEVEVGQYF
TGCGCCAGCAGCCAAGAGGTAGAAGTAGGGCAGTACTTC
>many|-|TRBJ1-5|TRBV12-3/TRBV12-4
CASSTRRGNQPQHF
TGTGCCAGCAGTACTCGACGAGGCAATCAGCCCCAGCATTTT
>many|-|TRBJ1-5|TRBV19
CASSPDSTNQPQHF
TGTGCCAGTAGTCCAGACTCGACCAATCAGCCCCAGCATTTT
>many|-|TRBJ1-6|TRBV12-3/TRBV12-4
CASSLGPWPLHF
TGTGCCAGCAGTTTGGGCCCTTGGCCCCTCCACTTT
>-|-|TRBJ1-5|TRBV20-1
CSARGELGGNQPQHF
TGCAGTGCTAGGGGAGAGCTGGGGGGCAATCAGCCCCAGCATTTT
>-|-|TRBJ1-3|TRBV3-1
CASSQGSPGNTIYF
TGTGCCAGCAGCCAGGGGTCTCCTGGAAACACCATATATTTT